The present entry profiles one T cell receptor (beta chain) with its context. The sample originates from a study of blood T cells in healthy people across ages. About the study: For every two T cells, template switching captured about one barcoded beta molecule.

A second PCR of 7 to 11 cycles used a sample-barcoded 5' primer and a J-beta primer mix. Each cDNA molecule was tagged by a template-switch adaptor with 12 random nucleotides. TCRdb reprocessed the 5' RACE reads via MiXCR and lists one record per CDR3 protein. The sample yields roughly 500,000 distinct CDR3 sequences, approximately 30% seen once. The authors drew ten milliliters of peripheral blood from each donor. V was pared by 7 bases and J by 0 bases, with 15 bases between. Germline CDR1 is SQVTM and CDR2 is ANQGSEA. The CDR3 consists of 14 residues. The specimen sequenced was blood. The receptor was derived from a woman aged 70-85 years in good health. The rearrangement joins TRBV29-1 to TRBJ1-1; no clear D gene. CDR3 DNA sequence: TGCAGCGCCGCGTTCCGGCTAATGAACACTGAAGCTTTCTTT. Translating it yields CSAAFRLMNTEAFF.